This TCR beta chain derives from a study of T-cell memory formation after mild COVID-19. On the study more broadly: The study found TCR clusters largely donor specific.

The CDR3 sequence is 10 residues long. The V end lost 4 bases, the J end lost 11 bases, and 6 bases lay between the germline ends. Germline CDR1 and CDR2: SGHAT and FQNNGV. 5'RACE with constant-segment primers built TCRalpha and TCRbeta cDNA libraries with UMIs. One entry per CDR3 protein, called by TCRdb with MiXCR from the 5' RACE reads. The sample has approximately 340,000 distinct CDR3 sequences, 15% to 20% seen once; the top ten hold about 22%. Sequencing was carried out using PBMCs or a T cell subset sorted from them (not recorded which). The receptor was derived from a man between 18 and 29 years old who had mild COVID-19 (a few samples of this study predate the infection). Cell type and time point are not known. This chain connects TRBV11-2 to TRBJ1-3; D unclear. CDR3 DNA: TGTGCCAGCAGCTCCTCGGCCATATATTTT. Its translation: CASSSSAIYF.